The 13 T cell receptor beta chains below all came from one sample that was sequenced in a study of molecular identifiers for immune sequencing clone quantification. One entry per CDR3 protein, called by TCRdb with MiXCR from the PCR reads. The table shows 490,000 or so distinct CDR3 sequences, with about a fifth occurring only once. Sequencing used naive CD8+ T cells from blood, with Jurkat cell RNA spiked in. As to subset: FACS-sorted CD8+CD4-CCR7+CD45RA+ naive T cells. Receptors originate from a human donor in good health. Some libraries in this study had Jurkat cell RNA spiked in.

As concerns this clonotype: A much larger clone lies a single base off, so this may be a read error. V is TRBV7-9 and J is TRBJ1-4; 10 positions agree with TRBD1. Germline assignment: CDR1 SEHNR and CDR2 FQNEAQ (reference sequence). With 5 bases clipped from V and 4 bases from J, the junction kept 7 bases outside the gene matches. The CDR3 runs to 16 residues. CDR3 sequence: CASSPRDRGHNEKLFF. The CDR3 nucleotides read TGTGCCAGCAGCCCCCGGGACAGGGGCCATAATGAAAAACTGTTTTTT.

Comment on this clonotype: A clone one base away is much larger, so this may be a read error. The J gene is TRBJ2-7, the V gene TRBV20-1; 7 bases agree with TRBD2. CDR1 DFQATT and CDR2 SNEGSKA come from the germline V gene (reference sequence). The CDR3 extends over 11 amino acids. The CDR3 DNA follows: TGCAGTGCTGTGAGGGACTACGGGCAGTACTTC. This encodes CSAVRDYGQYF.

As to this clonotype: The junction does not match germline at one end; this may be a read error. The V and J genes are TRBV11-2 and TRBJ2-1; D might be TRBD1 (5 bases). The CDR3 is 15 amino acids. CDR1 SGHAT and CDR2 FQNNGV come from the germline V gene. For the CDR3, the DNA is TGTGCCAGCAGCTTAGTCGACAGTTCCTACAATGAGCGGTTCTTC. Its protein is CASSLVDSSYNERFF.

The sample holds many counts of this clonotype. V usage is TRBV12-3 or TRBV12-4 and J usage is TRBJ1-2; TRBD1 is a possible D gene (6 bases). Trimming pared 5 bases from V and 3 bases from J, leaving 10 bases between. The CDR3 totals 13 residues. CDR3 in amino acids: CASSRDIYYGYTF. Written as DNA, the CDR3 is TGTGCCAGCAGTCGGGACATTTACTATGGCTACACCTTC.

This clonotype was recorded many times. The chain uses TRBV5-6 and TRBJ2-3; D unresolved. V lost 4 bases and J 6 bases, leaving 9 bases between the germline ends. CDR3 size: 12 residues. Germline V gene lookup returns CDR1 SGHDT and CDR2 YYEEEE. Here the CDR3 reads CASSETDDTQYF. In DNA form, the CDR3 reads TGTGCCAGCAGCGAGACTGACGATACGCAGTATTTT.

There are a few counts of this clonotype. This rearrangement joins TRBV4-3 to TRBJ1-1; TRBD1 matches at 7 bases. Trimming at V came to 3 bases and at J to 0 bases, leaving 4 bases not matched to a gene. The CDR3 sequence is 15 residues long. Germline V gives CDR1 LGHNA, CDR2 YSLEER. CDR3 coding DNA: TGCGCCAGCAGCCACGGAACAGGGGTGAACACTGAAGCTTTCTTT. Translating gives CASSHGTGVNTEAFF.

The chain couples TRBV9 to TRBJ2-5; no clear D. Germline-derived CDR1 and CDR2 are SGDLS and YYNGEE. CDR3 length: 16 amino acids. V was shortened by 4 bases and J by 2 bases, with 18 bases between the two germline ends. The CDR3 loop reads CASSSSEIWAQETQYF. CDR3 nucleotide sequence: TGTGCCAGCAGCTCGTCAGAGATCTGGGCACAAGAGACCCAGTACTTC.

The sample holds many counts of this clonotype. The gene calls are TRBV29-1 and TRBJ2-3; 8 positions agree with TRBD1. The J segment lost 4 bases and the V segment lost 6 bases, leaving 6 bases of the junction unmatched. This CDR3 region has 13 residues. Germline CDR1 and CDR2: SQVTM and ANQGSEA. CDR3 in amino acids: CSVDDRGSDTQYF. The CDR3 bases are TGCAGCGTCGACGACAGGGGATCAGATACGCAGTATTTT.

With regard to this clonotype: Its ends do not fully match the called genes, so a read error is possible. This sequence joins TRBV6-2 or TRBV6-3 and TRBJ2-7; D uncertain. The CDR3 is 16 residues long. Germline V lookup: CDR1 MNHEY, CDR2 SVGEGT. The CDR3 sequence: CASSPFEAGHSHEQYF. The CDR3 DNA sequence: TGTGCCAGCAGCCCCTTCGAGGCAGGCCACTCCCACGAGCAGTACTTC.

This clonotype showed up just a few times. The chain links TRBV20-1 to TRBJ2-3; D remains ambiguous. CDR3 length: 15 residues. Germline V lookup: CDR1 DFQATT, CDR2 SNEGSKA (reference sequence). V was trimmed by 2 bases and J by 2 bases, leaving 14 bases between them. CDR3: CSARLEGPPTDTQYF. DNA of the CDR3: TGCAGTGCTAGATTGGAAGGTCCCCCCACAGATACGCAGTATTTT.

DNA for the CDR3: TGTGCCAGCAGCTTAGAAACGTGGGCAGCCTTAGGCTATGGCTACACCTTC. Its protein is CASSLETWAALGYGYTF. V is TRBV11-2 and J is TRBJ1-2; the D is unclear. The CDR3 is made up of 17 amino acids. The V gene's germline CDR1 is SGHAT and CDR2 FQNNGV. V was cut by 0 bases and J by 4 bases, with 18 bases left in between.

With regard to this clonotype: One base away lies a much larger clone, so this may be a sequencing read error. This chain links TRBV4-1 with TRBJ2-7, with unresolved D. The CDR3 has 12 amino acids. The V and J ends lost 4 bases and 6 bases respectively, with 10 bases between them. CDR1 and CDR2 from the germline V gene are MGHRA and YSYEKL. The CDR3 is CASSRDTAEQYF. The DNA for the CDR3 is TGCGCCAGCAGCCGAGATACGGCCGAGCAGTACTTC.

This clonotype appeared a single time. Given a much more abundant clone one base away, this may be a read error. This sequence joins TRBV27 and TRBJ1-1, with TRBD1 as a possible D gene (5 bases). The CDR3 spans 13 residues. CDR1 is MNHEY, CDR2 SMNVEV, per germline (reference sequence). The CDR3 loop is CVSSTPGLTEAFF. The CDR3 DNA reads TGTGTCAGCAGTACCCCAGGGTTAACTGAAGCTTTCTTT.